Following are 18 T cell receptor beta chains from one sample sequenced in a study of CD8+CD57+ T cells in acquired aplastic anemia. Using genomic DNA as the template, TCR beta VDJ and CDR3 profiling was carried out. Each CDR3 protein gets one entry after TCRdb re-called the reads with MiXCR. The sample yields approximately 200,000 distinct CDR3 sequences, 61% seen once. Sequencing was done on a sample of sorted CD4+, CD8+, or CD8+CD57+ T cells (not recorded which) from PBMCs. The receptors come from a human donor in good health.

The CDR3 is CASSAARIDEQFF. CDR3 in DNA: TGTGCCAGTAGTGCCGCTAGGATCGATGAGCAGTTCTTC. The chain combines TRBV19 with TRBJ2-1; D is unclear. The CDR3 consists of 13 residues. V lost 5 bases to trimming and J lost 8 bases, with 13 bases between them. Per the germline V gene, CDR1 is LNHDA and CDR2 is SQIVND (reference sequence).

The chain joins TRBV7-6 to TRBJ1-1; D possibly corresponds to TRBD1 (5 bases). Trimming cost V 5 bases and J 0 bases, with 16 bases left between them. This CDR3 is built from 16 residues. The germline gives CDR1 SGHVS, CDR2 FNYEAQ. CDR3 protein: CASSNGGEGMNTEAFF. The CDR3 region has the DNA TGTGCCAGCAGCAACGGGGGGGAGGGCATGAACACTGAAGCTTTCTTT.

The sample holds a few counts of this clonotype. The chain uses TRBV12-3 or TRBV12-4 and TRBJ1-5; D gene uncertain. CDR3 length equals 15 residues. Trimming left V 3 bases short and J 2 bases short, with 11 bases between. The CDR3 nucleotides are TGTGCCAGCAGTTTTATAGGGCAGGGCAATCAGCCCCAGCATTTT. Encoded protein: CASSFIGQGNQPQHF.

This clonotype was picked up a small number of times. The chain is built from TRBV20-1 and TRBJ2-7; D is uncertain. This CDR3 contains 14 residues. Trimming took 0 bases from V and 2 from J, leaving 11 bases between them. Germline CDR1 is DFQATT and CDR2 is SNEGSKA (reference sequence). CDR3 loop: CSARDAQLPYEQYF. The CDR3 DNA follows: TGCAGTGCTAGAGACGCCCAGCTTCCCTACGAGCAGTACTTC.

The chain links TRBV7-9 to TRBJ2-1; no firm D call. Trimming took 1 base from V and 0 from J, leaving 13 bases between them. Germline CDR1 SEHNR, CDR2 FQNEAQ (reference sequence). The CDR3 consists of 17 residues. This CDR3 reads CASSLVKGIYSYNEQFF. The CDR3 DNA sequence: TGTGCCAGCAGCTTAGTTAAAGGGATATACTCCTACAATGAGCAGTTCTTC.

This chain connects TRBV20-1 to TRBJ1-2, with TRBD1 as a possible D gene (5 bases). The CDR3 consists of 14 residues. Germline CDR1 is DFQATT and CDR2 is SNEGSKA (reference sequence). Trimming stripped 1 base from V and 5 bases from J, with 14 bases between. CDR3 sequence reads: CSARGAGSRYGYTF. In DNA, the CDR3 is TGCAGTGCTAGAGGGGCAGGGAGTCGGTATGGCTACACCTTC.

This clonotype was picked up many times. The CDR3 region is CASSFGESGYGYTF. CDR3 sequence (DNA): TGTGCCAGCAGTTTTGGGGAAAGCGGCTATGGCTACACCTTC. The chain employs TRBV6-2 or TRBV6-3 and TRBJ1-2; D gene uncertain. Trimming stripped 4 bases from V and 4 bases from J, with 13 bases between. The CDR3 is 14 amino acids. Germline values: CDR1 MNHEY, CDR2 SVGEGT.

V is TRBV2 and J is TRBJ1-5; no definite D call. The CDR3 is made up of 15 amino acids. The germline V and J ends were trimmed by 5 bases and 8 bases, with 19 bases remaining between them. Germline V gives CDR1 SNHLY, CDR2 FYNNEI. The CDR3 reads CASSPRSSILEPQHF. CDR3 bases: TGTGCCAGCAGTCCCCGCTCCTCGATTTTGGAGCCCCAGCATTTT.

This clonotype was seen repeatedly, ten times or more. The gene calls are TRBV27 and TRBJ2-5; no definite D call. Looked up from germline, CDR1 is MNHEY and CDR2 is SMNVEV (reference sequence). The germline V and J ends were trimmed by 1 base and 4 bases, with 10 bases remaining between them. The length of the CDR3 is 14 residues. This CDR3 reads CASSLFGWGETQYF. DNA for the CDR3: TGTGCCAGCAGTTTATTTGGGTGGGGAGAGACCCAGTACTTC.

Comments on this clonotype: This may be a read error, as it is one base from a much larger clone. V and J are TRBV4-3 and TRBJ2-5; 14 bases match TRBD2. The CDR3 spans 17 residues. Trimming removed 4 bases from V and 9 bases from J; junction bases left unmatched: 13. The germline gives CDR1 LGHNA, CDR2 YSLEER. The CDR3 sequence: CASSPGTSGSMVEAQYF. CDR3 nucleotide sequence: TGCGCCAGCAGCCCGGGGACTAGCGGGAGTATGGTTGAGGCCCAGTACTTC.

V usage is TRBV7-9 and J usage is TRBJ1-1, with 7 bases fitting TRBD1. The CDR3 has 15 residues. V lost 5 bases, J lost 0 bases, and 6 bases stayed unmatched. From germline, CDR1 is SEHNR and CDR2 FQNEAQ (reference sequence). The CDR3 region is CASSPRQGMNTEAFF. CDR3 nucleotides: TGTGCCAGCAGCCCCCGACAGGGTATGAACACTGAAGCTTTCTTT.

For this clonotype: A much more abundant neighbour one base away suggests this may be a read error. The chain employs TRBV11-2 and TRBJ2-7; D may be TRBD1 (5 bases). Germline CDR1 SGHAT, CDR2 FQNNGV. The V and J ends lost 4 bases and 3 bases respectively, with 10 bases between them. The CDR3 is made up of 13 amino acids. CDR3 nucleotides: TGTGCCAGCAGCTCGTCAAGGGGCTACGAGCAGTACTTC. Amino acid sequence: CASSSSRGYEQYF.

The V gene is TRBV7-2, the J gene TRBJ2-3; D may match TRBD1 or TRBD2 (5 bases each). Germline loops: CDR1 SGHTA, CDR2 FQGNSA. V lost 2 bases and J lost 8, with 8 bases in between. This CDR3 region has 12 residues. In DNA, the CDR3 is TGTGCCAGCAGCTTAACAGGAGGTACGCAGTATTTT. Translation: CASSLTGGTQYF.

Ten or more counts support this clonotype. The chain links TRBV4-1 to TRBJ2-7; D ambiguous. V was cut by 0 bases and J by 0 bases, with 3 bases left in between. The CDR3 length is 13 residues. Germline CDR1 reads MGHRA; CDR2 reads YSYEKL. As DNA, the CDR3 is TGCGCCAGCAGCCAAGACAGCTCCTACGAGCAGTACTTC. Protein sequence: CASSQDSSYEQYF.

The sample holds a few counts of this clonotype. This chain uses TRBV10-3 with TRBJ2-2; the match to TRBD2 covers 9 bases. Germline CDR1 reads ENHRY; CDR2 reads SYGVKD. The J segment lost 6 bases and the V segment lost 7 bases, leaving 12 bases of the junction unmatched. CDR3 length equals 16 residues. CDR3 region: CAITKTGLAGAGELFF. CDR3 sequence (DNA): TGTGCCATCACGAAGACGGGACTAGCAGGCGCCGGGGAGCTGTTTTTT.

The chain carries TRBV7-3 and TRBJ2-1; 12 nucleotides agree with TRBD1. CDR3 size: 15 residues. CDR1 and CDR2 (germline): SGHTA, FQGTGA. V lost 3 bases, J lost 7 bases, and 4 bases stayed unmatched. CDR3 nucleotides: TGTGCCAGCAGCTTCCGGGACAGGGGGCGTAATGAGCAGTTCTTC. Translation gives CASSFRDRGRNEQFF.

This clonotype was picked up many times. The chain is built from TRBV4-1 and TRBJ2-7; no clear D. V lost 0 bases and J 0 bases, leaving 12 bases between the germline ends. Germline values: CDR1 MGHRA, CDR2 YSYEKL. The CDR3 extends over 16 amino acids. In DNA, the CDR3 is TGCGCCAGCAGCCAAGAAGAGCACCTCAGCTCCTACGAGCAGTACTTC. Protein: CASSQEEHLSSYEQYF.

This rearrangement joins TRBV6-5 to TRBJ2-3; either TRBD1 or TRBD2 may fit D (5 bases each). The CDR3 consists of 13 residues. Germline values: CDR1 MNHEY, CDR2 SVGAGI. V lost 6 bases, J lost 2 bases, and 9 bases lay in between. CDR3 sequence reads: CASRGEYTDTQYF. CDR3 in DNA: TGTGCCAGCAGGGGGGAGTACACAGATACGCAGTATTTT.